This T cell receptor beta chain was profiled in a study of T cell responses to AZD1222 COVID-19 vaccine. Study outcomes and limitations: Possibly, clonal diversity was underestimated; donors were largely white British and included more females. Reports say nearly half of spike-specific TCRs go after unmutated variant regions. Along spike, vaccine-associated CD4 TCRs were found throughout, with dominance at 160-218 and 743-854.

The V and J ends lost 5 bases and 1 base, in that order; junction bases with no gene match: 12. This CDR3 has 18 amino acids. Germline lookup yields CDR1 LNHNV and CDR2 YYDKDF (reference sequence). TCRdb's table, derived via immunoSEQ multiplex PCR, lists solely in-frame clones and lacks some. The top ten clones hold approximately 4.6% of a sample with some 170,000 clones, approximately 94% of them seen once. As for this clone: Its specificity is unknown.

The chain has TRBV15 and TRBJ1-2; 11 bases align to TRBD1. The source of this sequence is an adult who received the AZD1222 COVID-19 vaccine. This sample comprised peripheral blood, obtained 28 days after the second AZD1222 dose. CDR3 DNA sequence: TGTGCCACCAGCGGAAAGGACAGGGGGCTCCAAAATAACTATGGCTACACCTTC. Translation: CATSGKDRGLQNNYGYTF.